The sequence of this TCR beta chain was determined in a study of high-grade serous ovarian cancer treatment subgroups. Across the whole study: Each sample yielded on average approximately 7,500 unique TCR beta rearrangements from some 15,000 reads. Whole-study results and caveats: Repertoire analysis covered CDR3 alone, not CDR1 or CDR2. Bulk tumor TCR sequencing gave no spatial information. Repertoire similarity ranged roughly 0.1 to 0.85 between tumors of one patient.

The count of this clone is one. Its antigen remains unidentified. Tumor samples were obtained before definitive surgery or chemotherapy. This CDR3 contains 16 residues. V lost 4 bases, J lost 1 base, and 9 bases stayed unmatched. The germline V gene has CDR1 SGHRS and CDR2 YFSETQ. Using immunoSEQ multiplex PCR, the repertoire was profiled, and TCRdb retains in-frame clones only, with some absent. This table has 5,000 to 6,000 clones, around three quarters appearing once. The sample was tumor tissue. The gene calls are TRBV5-1 and TRBJ2-3, with 7 bases lining up with TRBD2. The receptor's source is a human donor with high-grade serous ovarian cancer. CDR3 coding DNA: TGCGCCAGCAGCCCCCGGATGGGAGGGGGCACAGATACGCAGTATTTT. Residues: CASSPRMGGGTDTQYF.